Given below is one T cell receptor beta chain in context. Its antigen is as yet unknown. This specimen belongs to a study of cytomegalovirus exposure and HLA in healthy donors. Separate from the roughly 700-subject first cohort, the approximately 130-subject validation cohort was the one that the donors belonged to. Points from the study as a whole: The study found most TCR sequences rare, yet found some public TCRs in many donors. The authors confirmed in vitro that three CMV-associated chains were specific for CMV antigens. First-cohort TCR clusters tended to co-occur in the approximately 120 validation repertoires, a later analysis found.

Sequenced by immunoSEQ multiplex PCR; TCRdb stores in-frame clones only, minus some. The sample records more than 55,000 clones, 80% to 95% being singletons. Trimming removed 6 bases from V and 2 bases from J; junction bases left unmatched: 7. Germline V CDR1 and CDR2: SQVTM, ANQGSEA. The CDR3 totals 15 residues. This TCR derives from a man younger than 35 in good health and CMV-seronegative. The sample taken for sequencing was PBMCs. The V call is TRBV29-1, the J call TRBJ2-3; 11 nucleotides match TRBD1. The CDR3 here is CSVAGTGGSTDTQYF. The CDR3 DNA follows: TGCAGCGTAGCAGGGACAGGGGGATCCACAGATACGCAGTATTTT.